Described below is a single T cell receptor (beta chain) sequence and its context. Sequenced by immunoSEQ multiplex PCR; TCRdb stores in-frame clones only, minus some. Of around 81,000 clones in the sample, 70% to 85% are singletons; the top ten hold roughly 14%. These data are taken from a study of blood T cell repertoires in COVID-19. Study at large: Samples taken during acute and convalescent COVID-19 were collected in the United States, Italy and Spain.

Germline assignment: CDR1 SGHDT and CDR2 YYEEEE. J lost 6 bases, V lost 3 bases, and 8 bases had no gene match. This CDR3 comprises 14 residues. The chain has TRBV5-6 and TRBJ1-2, with 7 bases lining up with TRBD1. The sequence derives from a human donor in a cohort sampled during active COVID-19. The sample taken for sequencing was peripheral blood. The CDR3 protein is CASSSTGTVHGYTF. In nucleotides, the CDR3 is TGTGCCAGCAGCTCCACAGGGACAGTACATGGCTACACCTTC. Looking up the rest from reference TRBV5-6 and TRBJ1-2 gives the full variable domain: DAGVTQSPTHLIKTRGQQVTLRCSPKSGHDTVSWYQQALGQGPQFIFQYYEEEERQRGNFPDRFSGHQFPNYSSELNVNALLLGDSALYLCASSSTGTVHGYTFGSGTRLTVV.